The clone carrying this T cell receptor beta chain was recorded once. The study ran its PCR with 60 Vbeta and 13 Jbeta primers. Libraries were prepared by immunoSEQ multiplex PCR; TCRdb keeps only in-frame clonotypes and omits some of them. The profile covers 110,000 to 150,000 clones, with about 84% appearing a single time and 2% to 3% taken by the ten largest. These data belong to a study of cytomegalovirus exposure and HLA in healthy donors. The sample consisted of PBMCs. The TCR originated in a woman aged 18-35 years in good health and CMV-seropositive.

The CDR3 bases are TGTGCCAGCAGCCAAGCCCGGGGACAGCTGCCTCGTGAAGCTTTCTTT. This codes for CASSQARGQLPREAFF. The J gene is TRBJ1-1, the V gene TRBV14; TRBD1 aligns across 7 bases. Germline values: CDR1 SGHDN, CDR2 FVKESK. J was trimmed by 7 bases and V by 1 base; bases with no gene match: 12. The CDR3 runs 16 residues.